This T cell receptor (beta chain) was observed in a study of T cells in localized non-small cell lung cancer. A note on this clone: What it recognizes is unknown.

Measured with immunoSEQ multiplex PCR; TCRdb has only the in-frame clones, and not every one. The table shows roughly 58,000 clones, with 81% occurring only once. Overall study findings and caveats: There was higher T cell clonality in uninvolved adjacent lung than in tumor, and it was highest there.

The CDR3 length is 14 residues. V gave up 6 bases and J gave up 1 base, with 12 bases separating them. Germline lookup yields CDR1 LGHNA and CDR2 YNFKEQ. The chain links TRBV4-2 to TRBJ1-1; D remains ambiguous. This receptor was taken from a man between 35 and 75 years old with stage II lung adenocarcinoma. The sample consisted of PBMCs, taken before any cancer treatment. DNA for the CDR3: TGTGCCAGCAGTTCTTCCCGAGAGAACACTGAAGCTTTCTTT. Protein: CASSSSRENTEAFF.